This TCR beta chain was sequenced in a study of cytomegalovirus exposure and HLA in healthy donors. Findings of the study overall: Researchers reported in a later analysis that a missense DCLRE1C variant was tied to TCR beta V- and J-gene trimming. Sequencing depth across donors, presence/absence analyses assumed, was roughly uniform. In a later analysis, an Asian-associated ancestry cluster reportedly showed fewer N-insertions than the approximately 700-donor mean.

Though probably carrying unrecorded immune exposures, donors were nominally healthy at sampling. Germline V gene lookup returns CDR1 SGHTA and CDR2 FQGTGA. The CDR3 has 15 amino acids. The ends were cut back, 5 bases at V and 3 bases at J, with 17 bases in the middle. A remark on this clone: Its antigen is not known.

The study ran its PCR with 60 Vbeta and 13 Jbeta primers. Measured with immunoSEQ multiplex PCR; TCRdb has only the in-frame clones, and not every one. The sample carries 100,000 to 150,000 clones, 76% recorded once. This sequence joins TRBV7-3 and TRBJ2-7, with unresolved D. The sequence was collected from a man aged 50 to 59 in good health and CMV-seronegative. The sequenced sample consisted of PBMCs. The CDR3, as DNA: TGTGCCAGCAGCCCAGCCGGGTCGGGTAACTACGAGCAGTACTTC. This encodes CASSPAGSGNYEQYF.